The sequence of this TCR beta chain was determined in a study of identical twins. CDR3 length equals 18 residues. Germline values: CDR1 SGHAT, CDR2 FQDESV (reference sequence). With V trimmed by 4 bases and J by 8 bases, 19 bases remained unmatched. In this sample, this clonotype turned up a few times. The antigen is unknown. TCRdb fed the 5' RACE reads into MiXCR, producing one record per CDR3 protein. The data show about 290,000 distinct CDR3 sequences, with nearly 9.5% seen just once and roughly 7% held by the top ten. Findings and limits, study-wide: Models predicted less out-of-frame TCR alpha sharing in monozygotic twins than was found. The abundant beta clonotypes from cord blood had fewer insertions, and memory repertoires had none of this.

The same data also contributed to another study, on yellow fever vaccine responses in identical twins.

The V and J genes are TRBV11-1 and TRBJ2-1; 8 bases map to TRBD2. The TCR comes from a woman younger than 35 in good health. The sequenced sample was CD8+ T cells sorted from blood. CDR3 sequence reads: CASSSPSKREGPLDEQFF. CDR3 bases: TGTGCCAGCAGCTCTCCCTCGAAACGGGAGGGCCCTTTGGATGAGCAGTTCTTC.